This T cell receptor (beta chain) is from a study of blood T cells in healthy people across ages. As for this clonotype: Its matching antigen is unknown.

The study, taken as a whole, reports: While age rose, TCR beta diversity per million T cells dropped in a roughly linear way.

Ranging in age from about 6 to 100, the donors were healthy Caucasian individuals from Russia. Each donor's blood draw was approximately 10 milliliters of peripheral blood. This CDR3 is built from 12 residues. Germline V CDR1 and CDR2: SGHTA, FQGNSA. The ends were cut back, 2 bases at V and 6 bases at J, with 7 bases in the middle. It was with a sample-barcoded 5' primer and a J-beta primer mix that a second PCR of about 6 to 12 cycles was run. CDR3-containing paired-end reads numbered at least 2.5 million in each sample. Via MiXCR, TCRdb re-called the 5' RACE reads, giving one row per CDR3 protein. Seen here are 1.5 million to 2 million distinct CDR3 sequences, less than 50% observed once, and the top ten hold around 2.1%.

V and J are TRBV7-2 and TRBJ1-1; D gene uncertain. This TCR came from a woman aged 40-49 years in good health. Specimen: blood. This CDR3 reads CASSLITAEAFF. In nucleotides, the CDR3 is TGTGCCAGCAGCTTAATAACGGCTGAAGCTTTCTTT.